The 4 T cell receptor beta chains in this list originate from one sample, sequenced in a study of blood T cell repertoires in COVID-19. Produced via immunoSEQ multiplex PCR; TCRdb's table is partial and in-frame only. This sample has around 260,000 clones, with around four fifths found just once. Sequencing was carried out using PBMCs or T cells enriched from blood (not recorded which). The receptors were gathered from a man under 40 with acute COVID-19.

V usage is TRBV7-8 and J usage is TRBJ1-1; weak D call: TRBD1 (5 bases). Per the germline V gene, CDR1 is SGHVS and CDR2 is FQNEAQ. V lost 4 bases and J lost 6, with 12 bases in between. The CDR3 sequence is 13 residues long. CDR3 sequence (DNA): TGTGCCAGCAGCTACGGGGGGATCGCTGAAGCTTTCTTT. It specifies CASSYGGIAEAFF.

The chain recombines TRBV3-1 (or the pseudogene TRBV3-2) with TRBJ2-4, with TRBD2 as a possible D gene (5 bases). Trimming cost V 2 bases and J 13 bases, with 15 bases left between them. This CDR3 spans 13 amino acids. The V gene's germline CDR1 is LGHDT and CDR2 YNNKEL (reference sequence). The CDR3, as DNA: TGTGCCAGCAGCCAACCGAAGGGAGTCCTCCAGTACTTC. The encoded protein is CASSQPKGVLQYF.

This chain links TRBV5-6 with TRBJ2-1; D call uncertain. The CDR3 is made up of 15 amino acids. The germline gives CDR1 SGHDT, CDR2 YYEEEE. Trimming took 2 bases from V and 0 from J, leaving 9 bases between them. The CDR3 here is CASSFGVSSYNEQFF. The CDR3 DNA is TGTGCCAGCAGCTTTGGAGTGAGCTCCTACAATGAGCAGTTCTTC. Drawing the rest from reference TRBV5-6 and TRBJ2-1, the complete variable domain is DAGVTQSPTHLIKTRGQQVTLRCSPKSGHDTVSWYQQALGQGPQFIFQYYEEEERQRGNFPDRFSGHQFPNYSSELNVNALLLGDSALYLCASSFGVSSYNEQFFGPGTRLTVL.

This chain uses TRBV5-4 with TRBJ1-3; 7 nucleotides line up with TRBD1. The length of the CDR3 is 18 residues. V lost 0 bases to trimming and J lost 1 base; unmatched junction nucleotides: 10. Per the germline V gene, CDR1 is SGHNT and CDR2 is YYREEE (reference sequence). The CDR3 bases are TGTGCCAGCAGCTTGGACCCTAGTGGCAGGGGGTCTGGAAACACCATATATTTT. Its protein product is CASSLDPSGRGSGNTIYF.